This record concerns one TCR beta chain sequence. The antigen is not known. The CDR3 is 14 amino acids. The germline V gene encodes CDR1 LNHNV and CDR2 YYDKDF (reference sequence). J gave up 8 bases and V 2 bases, and 5 bases lay outside the gene matches. The sample originates from a study of shared clonotypes between healthy human individuals. Study at large: Three plates were used per donor for CD4 naive, three for CD4 memory, two for CD8 naive and one for CD8 memory. The study, taken as a whole, reports: Deeper or shallower sequencing was expected to change how clonotypes are shared among donors. Relative to clonotypes present in all four donors, those not shared had lower generation probabilities.

Measured with immunoSEQ multiplex PCR; TCRdb has only the in-frame clones, and not every one. Found here are more than 1 million clones, 75% to 85% of them singletons; the top ten hold approximately 0.52%. This sequence joins TRBV15 and TRBJ2-5, with 10 bases aligning to TRBD2. This sequence originates from a man younger than 35 in good health. Some clones in this sample may be carry-over from other donors' samples. Specimen: memory CD4+ T cells from PBMCs. Subset denoted: CD45RA-negative fraction. This CDR3 is CATSRLAGGHTQYF. CDR3 bases: TGTGCCACCAGCAGATTAGCGGGAGGTCACACCCAGTACTTC.